This T cell receptor beta chain emerged from a study of siplizumab effects on memory and regulatory T cells. For the study at large: Researchers set up mixed lymphocyte reactions in pairs, giving siplizumab at about 1 ug/mL or leaving out drug. Whole-study findings and limits: Among sequences traceable to unstimulated CD4+ memory cells, alloreactive ones were significantly reduced by siplizumab. Confirmatory evidence of suppressive function in proliferating siplizumab-culture Tregs was not obtained.

Coculture of the mixed lymphocyte reaction cells took place at 37 degrees C and lasted around six days. Some 94,000 TCR templates underwent assay in every sample. Here immunoSEQ multiplex PCR was the method, and the copy in TCRdb shows in-frame clones only, minus some. Of approximately 12,000 clones listed, 40% are singletons. The germline CDR1 and CDR2 sequences are MGHRA and YSYEKL. The CDR3 runs 15 residues. Between the trimmed V and J ends, which lost 1 base and 4 bases, there was a span of 13 bases. This clone was observed a handful of times. Its antigen remains unknown. This rearrangement joins TRBV4-1 to TRBJ1-1, with D perhaps matching TRBD1 (6 bases). This receptor was identified in a human donor in good health; the cells came from an allogeneic mixed lymphocyte reaction. The sequenced sample was CFSE-low (dividing) CD8+ T cells sorted from an allogeneic mixed lymphocyte reaction. CDR3 sequence (DNA): TGCGCCAGCAGCCAAGTTCTGGGGGCCGGCACTGAAGCTTTCTTT. This translates into CASSQVLGAGTEAFF.